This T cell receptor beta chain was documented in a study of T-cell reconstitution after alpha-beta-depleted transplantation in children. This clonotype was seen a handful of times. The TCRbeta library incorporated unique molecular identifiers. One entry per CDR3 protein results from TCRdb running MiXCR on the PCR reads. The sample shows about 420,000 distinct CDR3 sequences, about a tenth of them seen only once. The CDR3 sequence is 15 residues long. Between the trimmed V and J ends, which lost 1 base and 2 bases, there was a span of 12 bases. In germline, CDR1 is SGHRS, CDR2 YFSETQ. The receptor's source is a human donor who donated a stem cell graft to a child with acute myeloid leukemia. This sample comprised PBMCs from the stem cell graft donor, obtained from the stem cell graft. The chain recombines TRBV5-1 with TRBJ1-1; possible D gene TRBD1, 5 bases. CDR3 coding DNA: TGCGCCAGCAGCTTGCCGGCGGGGGATAACACTGAAGCTTTCTTT. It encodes CASSLPAGDNTEAFF. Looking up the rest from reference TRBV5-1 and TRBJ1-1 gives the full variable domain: KAGVTQTPRYLIKTRGQQVTLSCSPISGHRSVSWYQQTPGQGLQFLFEYFSETQRNKGNFPGRFSGRQFSNSRSEMNVSTLELGDSALYLCASSLPAGDNTEAFFGQGTRLTVV.